This is a list of T cell receptor beta chains from one sample in a study of cytomegalovirus exposure and HLA in healthy donors. Here immunoSEQ multiplex PCR was the method, and the copy in TCRdb shows in-frame clones only, minus some. The data hold about 190,000 clones, with just under 75% observed a single time. The sequenced sample consisted of PBMCs. All receptors derive from a woman in her 30s in good health and CMV-seropositive. The CDR3 runs from the conserved cysteine through the conserved F or W. The D gene is left open where the match is weak. Size is stated for part of the rows, as once, few or many counts, or as a class when the clone is expanded.

clone_size	d_call	v_call	j_call	cdr3_nt	cdr3_aa
few	TRBD2	TRBV5-1	TRBJ2-1	TGCGCCAGCAGCTCCCGGGGTAGCGGGGGCAATGAGCAGTTCTTC	CASSSRGSGGNEQFF
NA	TRBD2	TRBV28	TRBJ2-1	TGTGCCAGCAGTCCCCTGTGGAGCGGGAGGTCAAATGAGCAGTTCTTC	CASSPLWSGRSNEQFF
NA	TRBD1	TRBV12-5	TRBJ2-5	TGTGCTAGTGGCATGGGACAGGGACAAGAGACCCAGTACTTC	CASGMGQGQETQYF
few	TRBD2	TRBV13	TRBJ2-7	TGTGCCAGCAGCTCCGGACTAGCGGGAGGCGAGCAGTACTTC	CASSSGLAGGEQYF
NA	TRBD1	TRBV6-1	TRBJ2-7	TGTGCCAGCAGTGGTCCCCCGACAGGGGAATCCTCCTACGAGCAGTACTTC	CASSGPPTGESSYEQYF
few	NA	TRBV7-9	TRBJ2-7	TGTGCCAGCGACGGGGGTAACTACGAGCAGTACTTC	CASDGGNYEQYF
NA	NA	TRBV28	TRBJ1-2	TGTGCCAGCAGTTTACTGTCGGCTCTAGCTGGCTACACCTTC	CASSLLSALAGYTF
NA	NA	TRBV13	TRBJ2-7	TGTGCCAGCAGCTTAGAACCAGGGCCCTCCTACGAGCAGTACTTC	CASSLEPGPSYEQYF
NA	TRBD2	TRBV5-5	TRBJ2-1	TGTGCCAGCAGATCCGGGACTAGCTCTAATGAGCAGTTCTTC	CASRSGTSSNEQFF
NA	NA	TRBV9	TRBJ2-5	TGTGCCAGCAGCGTAGAAGCGGGCTCACCAGAGACCCAGTACTTC	CASSVEAGSPETQYF
NA	NA	TRBV5-6	TRBJ2-1	TGTGCCAGCAACCTTCAGGGCCGCTCCTACAATGAGCAGTTCTTC	CASNLQGRSYNEQFF
few	TRBD1	TRBV19	TRBJ2-1	TGTGCCAGTAGTATAGCGGGGACAGGGGGCAGAGAGCAGTTCTTC	CASSIAGTGGREQFF
NA	TRBD1	TRBV11-2	TRBJ2-7	TGTGCCAGCAGCTTAAGGTGGCAGGGGGACTCCTACGAGCAGTACTTC	CASSLRWQGDSYEQYF
NA	TRBD2	TRBV5-4	TRBJ2-3	TGTGCCAGCAGTCGAGGACTAGCGGGGGTAACAGATACGCAGTATTTT	CASSRGLAGVTDTQYF
NA	NA	TRBV9	TRBJ1-3	TGTGCCAGCGGGCCGGGGTCCGGAAACACCATATATTTT	CASGPGSGNTIYF
once	TRBD1	TRBV19	TRBJ1-1	TGTGCCAGTAGAGCCGGGACAGGATTTATTATCACTGAAGCTTTCTTT	CASRAGTGFIITEAFF
NA	TRBD1	TRBV5-8	TRBJ1-4	TGTGCCACCCAGCACAGGGGGCAGGGTGAAAAACTGTTTTTT	CATQHRGQGEKLFF
once	NA	TRBV19	TRBJ2-7	TGTGCCAGTAGTATCGGCGGCGAGCAGTACTTC	CASSIGGEQYF
NA	NA	TRBV7-9	TRBJ2-7	TGTGCCAGCAGCTTAGGAGAGGGTTACTACGAGCAGTACTTC	CASSLGEGYYEQYF
NA	TRBD2	TRBV19	TRBJ2-7	TGTGCCAGTAGTGTTGGGACTAGCGGGATAGAGTCCTACGAGCAGTACTTC	CASSVGTSGIESYEQYF
few	NA	TRBV28	TRBJ2-7	TGTGCCAGCAGTTCCCCCAGGGGCGGGAGCTACGAGCAGTACTTC	CASSSPRGGSYEQYF
NA	TRBD1	TRBV7-6	TRBJ2-1	TGTGCCAGCAGCTCGACAGGGTCGAAGCTAGAGGATCAGTTCTTC	CASSSTGSKLEDQFF
once	NA	TRBV21-1	TRBJ2-1	TGTGCCAGCAGCGAGGGGGGGGAGGGCCGCGATGAGCAGTTCTTC	CASSEGGEGRDEQFF
NA	NA	TRBV10-1	TRBJ1-1	TGCGCCAGCAGTCGACAGAGGAACACTGAAGCTTTCTTT	CASSRQRNTEAFF
NA	TRBD1	TRBV4-1	TRBJ2-7	TGCGCCAGCAGCCAAGATAGGACAGGGTCCTACGAGCAGTACTTC	CASSQDRTGSYEQYF
NA	TRBD1	TRBV6-4	TRBJ2-3	TGTGCCAGCAGCCAACAGGGGGATACGCAGTATTTT	CASSQQGDTQYF
NA	TRBD2	TRBV19	TRBJ2-7	TGTGCCAGTAGTCCTAGCGGGACTAGCGGCTACGAGCAGTACTTC	CASSPSGTSGYEQYF
NA	NA	TRBV27	TRBJ2-2	TGTGCCAGCAGTTTTGACAGCCCGAACACCGGGGAGCTGTTTTTT	CASSFDSPNTGELFF
NA	NA	TRBV11-2	TRBJ2-7	TGTGCCAGCAGCCCACGAGGGAGCGATTCCTACGAGCAGTACTTC	CASSPRGSDSYEQYF
NA	NA	TRBV15	TRBJ1-1	TGTGCCACCAGCAGACTGGGAGGGACTGAAGCTTTCTTT	CATSRLGGTEAFF
NA	TRBD2	TRBV4-1	TRBJ2-7	TGCGCCAGCAGCCTTATCCTGCGTGGGACTAGCGGGGGGTACGAGCAGTACTTC	CASSLILRGTSGGYEQYF
NA	TRBD1	TRBV7-9	TRBJ2-5	TGTGCCAGCAGCTTTGGGACAGGGGAGGAGACCCAGTACTTC	CASSFGTGEETQYF
NA	NA	TRBV5-1	TRBJ2-4	TGCGCCAGCAGCTTGGGAGGAGGCATTCAGTACTTC	CASSLGGGIQYF
NA	TRBD2	TRBV27	TRBJ2-1	TGTGCCTCGGGGGAGGGGAACGGATACAATGAGCAGTTCTTC	CASGEGNGYNEQFF
NA	NA	TRBV28	TRBJ1-2	TGTGCCAGCAGTTTATTGGGGGGTAACTATGGCTACACCTTC	CASSLLGGNYGYTF
NA	NA	TRBV14	TRBJ1-2	TGTGCCAGCAGCCAAGATCAGTACTATGGCTACACCTTC	CASSQDQYYGYTF
NA	NA	TRBV19	TRBJ2-7	TGTGCCAGTAGTACCCGCGACCCCGGGGCCTACGAGCAGTACTTC	CASSTRDPGAYEQYF
NA	TRBD1	TRBV27	TRBJ1-5	TGTGCCAGCAGTTTAGGGGGACAGGGTCAGCCCCAGCATTTT	CASSLGGQGQPQHF
NA	NA	TRBV6-1	TRBJ2-7	TGTGCCAGCAACAGGATCAACGAGCAGTACTTC	CASNRINEQYF
NA	NA	TRBV6-8	TRBJ1-5	TGTGCCAGCAGTCCGCGGAATAGCAATCAGCCCCAGCATTTT	CASSPRNSNQPQHF
NA	TRBD2	TRBV7-9	TRBJ2-1	TGTTCCAGCAGCCCCCTCGGGACTAGCGGGAGTTTAACCTACAATGAGCAGTTCTTC	CSSSPLGTSGSLTYNEQFF
NA	NA	TRBV12-5	TRBJ2-2	TGTGCTAGTGCCAGGGACATGACGAACACCGGGGAGCTGTTTTTT	CASARDMTNTGELFF
once	NA	TRBV29-1	TRBJ2-1	TGCAGCGTTGTCGGGGGTCCCTACAATGAGCAGTTCTTC	CSVVGGPYNEQFF
NA	NA	TRBV5-5	TRBJ2-7	TGTGCCAGCAGCTTTATATTTGGACAGCGGAGCGAGCAGTACTTC	CASSFIFGQRSEQYF
NA	TRBD2	TRBV27	TRBJ2-7	TGTGCCAGCCGAGGACCCCTTGCGGGAGTACACGAGCAGTACTTC	CASRGPLAGVHEQYF
few	TRBD1	TRBV6-1	TRBJ2-2	TGTGCCAGCAGTTTGGGACAGGGTCGGACCGGGGAGCTGTTTTTT	CASSLGQGRTGELFF
NA	TRBD2	TRBV5-1	TRBJ2-2	TGCGCCAGCAGCTTGCGTAGCGGGAGGGCCCCCGGGGAGCTGTTTTTT	CASSLRSGRAPGELFF
NA	NA	TRBV7-6	TRBJ2-3	TGTGCCAGCAGCCCAGAGCGGAGCGGAACAGATACGCAGTATTTT	CASSPERSGTDTQYF
NA	NA	TRBV25-1	TRBJ2-7	TGTGCCAGCAGTGAAGGAGGGGCGGTAGGCGAGCAGTACTTC	CASSEGGAVGEQYF
NA	NA	TRBV11-2	TRBJ2-4	TGTGCCAGCAGCTTCTGGACACCTGAAAACATTCAGTACTTC	CASSFWTPENIQYF
NA	TRBD2	TRBV7-9	TRBJ2-2	TGTGCCAGCAGCCCGCCCCCTAGCGGGAGGGCCGCCGGGGAGCTGTTTTTT	CASSPPPSGRAAGELFF